Listed here are 5 T cell receptor beta chains from one sample, sequenced in a study of blood T cell repertoires in COVID-19. The repertoire was sequenced with immunoSEQ multiplex PCR; TCRdb's copy has only in-frame clones and lacks some. The profile shows 100,000 to 150,000 clones, 74% of them singletons. The specimen sequenced was peripheral blood. The origin of the receptors is a man aged 55 to 70 with acute or convalescent COVID-19.

V is TRBV12-3 or TRBV12-4 and J is TRBJ1-1; TRBD1 agrees at 7 bases. The V gene end was trimmed by 6 bases and the J gene end by 6 bases; junction bases not matched to a gene: 4. The CDR3 has 12 amino acids. CDR3 bases: TGTGCCAGCAGACGACAGGGCGCTGAAGCTTTCTTT. Amino acids: CASRRQGAEAFF.

This chain links TRBV5-1 with TRBJ2-7; 10 positions agree with TRBD1. The germline V gene encodes CDR1 SGHRS and CDR2 YFSETQ. J was trimmed by 5 bases and V by 4 bases; bases with no gene match: 9. The CDR3 is 15 amino acids. CDR3 protein: CASSGRDRGSDEQYF. DNA for the CDR3: TGCGCCAGCAGCGGTCGGGACAGGGGTTCGGACGAGCAGTACTTC.

The chain links TRBV3-1 (or the pseudogene TRBV3-2) to TRBJ2-6; 10 nucleotides agree with TRBD1. The junction had 4 bases not matched to a gene; V was cut back by 2 bases and J by 0 bases. The CDR3 totals 18 residues. The V gene's germline CDR1 is LGHDT and CDR2 YNNKEL (reference sequence). The CDR3, as DNA: TGTGCCAGCAGCCAATCAGACAGGGGGCTCTCTGGGGCCAACGTCCTGACTTTC. Its protein is CASSQSDRGLSGANVLTF.

This clone was counted once. The chain uses TRBV27 and TRBJ1-2; 8 bases are a match to TRBD1. Germline V gene data show CDR1 as MNHEY and CDR2 as SMNVEV (reference sequence). This CDR3 is built from 15 residues. Trimming cost V 6 bases and J 8 bases; bases outside gene matches: 14. In nucleotides, the CDR3 is TGTGCCAGCAGATCTCTGGACAGGGTGATTGGGGGCTACACCTTC. This translates into CASRSLDRVIGGYTF.

The sample holds a few counts of this clone. This chain connects TRBV2 to TRBJ2-1, with D perhaps matching TRBD2 (5 bases). This CDR3 spans 13 amino acids. CDR1 and CDR2 (germline): SNHLY, FYNNEI. V lost 10 bases to trimming and J lost 9 bases, with 19 bases between them. CDR3 nucleotides: TGTGCCACCTTTGGACTTGGGGAAGCTGAGCAGTTCTTC. This sequence encodes CATFGLGEAEQFF.